These 31 T cell receptor beta chains originate from one sample sequenced in a study of blood T cell repertoires in COVID-19 (dated by TCRdb to 2018 to 2021). Library method: the immunoSEQ multiplex PCR assay. Drawn from immuneACCESS, this table holds only the in-frame rearrangements with V and J called that TCRdb kept. Clones are partly lost; checked studies trace under half to an unresolved V gene and leave the rest unexplained. The sample yields hundreds of thousands of clones; about 90% were counted once. The ten largest make up roughly 1.8% of the sample. Material: PBMCs or T cells enriched from blood (not recorded which). Receptor source: a woman between 18 and 29 years old with acute COVID-19.

This chain uses TRBV7-9 with TRBJ2-5; D call uncertain. The germline V gene has CDR1 SEHNR and CDR2 FQNEAQ (reference sequence). With 3 bases removed from V and 3 bases from J, the gap between germline ends came to 8 bases. This CDR3 region has 13 residues. The CDR3 bases are TGTGCCAGCAGCTTCGCGAAAAAAGAGACCCAGTACTTC. It is translated as CASSFAKKETQYF.

As to this clone: The identical CDR3 is also encoded by other nucleotide sequences in the sample. The chain couples TRBV3-1 (or the pseudogene TRBV3-2) to TRBJ1-1, with no clear D. Germline lookup yields CDR1 LGHDT and CDR2 YNNKEL (reference sequence). This CDR3 has 14 amino acids. Between the trimmed V and J ends, which lost 3 bases and 1 base, there was a span of 9 bases. The CDR3 DNA follows: TGTGCCAGCAGCCAGGGGAGAGGGAACACTGAAGCTTTCTTT. Translated, it gives CASSQGRGNTEAFF.

The gene calls are TRBV5-1 and TRBJ2-7; D gene ambiguous. The CDR3 extends over 11 amino acids. Between the trimmed V and J ends, which lost 5 bases and 6 bases, there was a span of 9 bases. Germline CDR1 SGHRS, CDR2 YFSETQ. The CDR3 sequence: CASRNSVEQYF. The CDR3 DNA reads TGCGCCAGCAGAAACAGTGTCGAGCAGTACTTC.

This chain uses TRBV6-5 with TRBJ1-1, with 11 bases identical to TRBD1. The germline gives CDR1 MNHEY, CDR2 SVGAGI. The CDR3 is 15 amino acids. Losses at the gene ends were 6 bases for V and 1 base for J; bases not matched to a gene: 4. This CDR3 is CASRPGQGANTEAFF. CDR3 in DNA: TGTGCCAGCAGACCAGGACAGGGGGCGAACACTGAAGCTTTCTTT.

V is TRBV19 and J is TRBJ2-3; D gene unclear. The length of the CDR3 is 14 residues. The V gene lost 4 bases and the J gene lost 2 bases, with 10 bases spanning the gap. Germline CDR1 is LNHDA and CDR2 is SQIVND (reference sequence). CDR3 nucleotide sequence: TGTGCCAGTAGTAGAAAACAGAACACAGATACGCAGTATTTT. This sequence encodes CASSRKQNTDTQYF.

The chain carries TRBV7-3 and TRBJ2-3, with 8 bases lining up with TRBD2. The V gene end was trimmed by 2 bases and the J gene end by 3 bases; junction bases not matched to a gene: 4. The CDR3 runs 15 residues. Germline V gene sequence: CDR1 SGHTA, CDR2 FQGTGA. Here the CDR3 reads CASSLGGGTTDTQYF. CDR3 DNA: TGTGCCAGCAGCTTAGGCGGGGGGACGACAGATACGCAGTATTTT.

The DNA for the CDR3 is TGTGCCAGCAGCTCGGCGGGAGATCAAGAGACCCAGTACTTC. Translation: CASSSAGDQETQYF. The chain joins TRBV5-4 to TRBJ2-5; 7 bases map to TRBD2. The CDR3 loop spans 14 amino acids. V shed 3 bases, J shed 2 bases, and the junction held 4 bases outside the gene matches. Germline CDR1 reads SGHNT; CDR2 reads YYREEE (reference sequence).

The chain couples TRBV6-5 to TRBJ2-3; 10 bases line up with TRBD2. V was pared by 8 bases and J by 8 bases, with 10 bases of the junction left unmatched. Germline V gene lookup returns CDR1 MNHEY and CDR2 SVGAGI. The CDR3 extends over 14 amino acids. The CDR3 sequence is CASQRGGTRGTQYF. Written as DNA, the CDR3 is TGTGCCAGCCAGCGGGGGGGGACCAGGGGTACGCAGTATTTT.

This clone was recorded a few times. This chain uses TRBV7-6 with TRBJ2-7; 7 nucleotides match TRBD1. With 3 bases clipped from V and 3 bases from J, the junction kept 5 bases outside the gene matches. Germline CDR1 is SGHVS and CDR2 is FNYEAQ. The length of the CDR3 is 14 residues. For the CDR3, the DNA is TGTGCCAGCAGCTTCCCGGGACAGCACTACGAGCAGTACTTC. Translated: CASSFPGQHYEQYF.

This clone turned up a few times. The V call is TRBV4-1, the J call TRBJ1-2; a possible D gene is TRBD1 (5 bases). The CDR3 covers 13 residues. The germline V gene has CDR1 MGHRA and CDR2 YSYEKL. V lost 5 bases, J lost 2 bases, and 9 bases lay in between. CDR3 protein: CASSSDINYGYTF. CDR3 nucleotides: TGCGCCAGCAGCTCGGACATCAACTATGGCTACACCTTC.

This chain uses TRBV9 with TRBJ2-1, with 15 bases fitting TRBD2. The V gene's germline CDR1 is SGDLS and CDR2 YYNGEE. Unmatched junction bases numbered 3, after V lost 0 bases and J lost 2 bases. This CDR3 has 18 amino acids. CDR3 loop: CASSVGGLAGGTYNEQFF. In nucleotides, the CDR3 is TGTGCCAGCAGCGTAGGGGGACTAGCGGGAGGTACCTACAATGAGCAGTTCTTC.

This clone was seen a handful of times. This chain uses TRBV10-1 with TRBJ2-3, with D perhaps matching TRBD2 (5 bases). Germline CDR1 and CDR2: WNHNN and SYGVQD (reference sequence). This CDR3 is built from 14 residues. V was shortened by 3 bases and J by 2 bases, with 9 bases between the two germline ends. In DNA form, the CDR3 reads TGCGCCAGCAGTGATAGGACTGACACAGATACGCAGTATTTT. Its protein product is CASSDRTDTDTQYF.

The chain carries TRBV7-9 and TRBJ2-7, with TRBD1 matching over 9 bases. J lost 0 bases, V lost 5 bases, and 2 bases had no gene match. CDR1 and CDR2 from the germline V gene are SEHNR and FQNEAQ (reference sequence). This CDR3 spans 14 amino acids. This chain's CDR3 is CASSRDRASYEQYF. Here the CDR3 DNA reads TGTGCCAGCAGCCGGGACAGGGCCTCCTACGAGCAGTACTTC.

The chain is built from TRBV7-2 and TRBJ2-1; maybe TRBD1 (5 bases). CDR1 and CDR2 (germline): SGHTA, FQGNSA. The ends were cut back, 5 bases at V and 4 bases at J, with 12 bases in the middle. This CDR3 region has 14 residues. CDR3 loop: CASSTHDRYNEQFF. CDR3 coding DNA: TGTGCCAGCAGCACCCACGACAGATACAATGAGCAGTTCTTC.

The chain uses TRBV15 and TRBJ2-7, with D perhaps TRBD2 (5 bases). Trimming cost V 1 base and J 2 bases, with 12 bases left between them. The CDR3 has 15 amino acids. Germline V gene sequence: CDR1 LNHNV, CDR2 YYDKDF (reference sequence). CDR3 nucleotide sequence: TGTGCCACCAGCAGAGGGGTGTCGGGAACCTACGAGCAGTACTTC. It codes for CATSRGVSGTYEQYF.

V gene TRBV5-1 combines with J gene TRBJ2-3, with D tentatively TRBD2 (6 bases). The CDR3 loop spans 15 amino acids. Trimming pared 2 bases from V and 1 base from J, leaving 11 bases between. Germline CDR1 reads SGHRS; CDR2 reads YFSETQ. The CDR3 region is CASSFSGTGTDTQYF. CDR3 in DNA: TGCGCCAGCAGCTTCTCCGGGACTGGCACAGATACGCAGTATTTT.

The chain uses TRBV29-1 and TRBJ2-7; TRBD2 matches at 7 bases. The V gene's germline CDR1 is SQVTM and CDR2 ANQGSEA. The V gene end was trimmed by 4 bases and the J gene end by 3 bases; junction bases not matched to a gene: 3. The CDR3 is made up of 12 amino acids. The chain's CDR3 is CSVVAGVYEQYF. CDR3 coding DNA: TGCAGCGTTGTTGCGGGAGTCTACGAGCAGTACTTC.

The CDR3 reads CASSLTGNTEAFF. CDR3 in DNA: TGTGCCAGCAGCTTGACAGGGAACACTGAAGCTTTCTTT. V is TRBV7-3 and J is TRBJ1-1; perhaps TRBD1 as D (6 bases). The V end lost 3 bases, the J end lost 1 base, and 6 bases lay between the germline ends. The CDR3 has 13 residues. In germline, CDR1 is SGHTA, CDR2 FQGTGA.

In this sample, this clone turned up a few times. This chain connects TRBV11-2 to TRBJ1-2, with D possibly TRBD1 on 5 matching bases. Deletions cut 5 bases from V and 1 base from J, with 8 bases between. This CDR3 spans 13 amino acids. Germline V CDR1 and CDR2: SGHAT, FQNNGV. The DNA for the CDR3 is TGTGCCAGCAGCGTACAGGTTAACTATGGCTACACCTTC. Protein sequence: CASSVQVNYGYTF.

This rearrangement joins TRBV9 to TRBJ1-4; 7 nucleotides match TRBD1. The CDR3 runs to 14 residues. Germline trimming cut 5 bases from V and 6 bases from J; bases unmatched to any gene: 7. Looked up from germline, CDR1 is SGDLS and CDR2 is YYNGEE. CDR3 bases: TGTGCCAGCAGTGGAGGGGGCTCGGATGAAAAACTGTTTTTT. Translated, it gives CASSGGGSDEKLFF. The full variable domain, in which reference TRBV9 and TRBJ1-4 provide the parts outside the CDR3, is DSGVTQTPKHLITATGQRVTLRCSPRSGDLSVYWYQQSLDQGLQFLIQYYNGEERAKGNILERFSAQQFPDLHSELNLSSLELGDSALYFCASSGGGSDEKLFFGSGTQLSVL.

The rearrangement joins TRBV6-5 to TRBJ1-1, with a tentative D call TRBD1 (5 bases). The CDR3 totals 14 residues. Germline-derived CDR1 and CDR2 are MNHEY and SVGAGI. V was pared by 5 bases and J by 1 base, with 11 bases between. This CDR3 reads CASSIRVGNTEAFF. CDR3 nucleotide sequence: TGTGCCAGCAGTATCAGGGTGGGGAACACTGAAGCTTTCTTT.

This chain links TRBV2 with TRBJ1-4; D may be TRBD1 (5 bases). Trimming cost V 1 base and J 6 bases, with 21 bases left between them. The CDR3 consists of 18 residues. In germline, CDR1 is SNHLY, CDR2 FYNNEI. Written as DNA, the CDR3 is TGTGCCAGCAGTGAAGATTCATGGAAGGGACTTGGTGATGAAAAACTGTTTTTT. It codes for CASSEDSWKGLGDEKLFF.

Only a few counts were recorded for this clone. The rearrangement links TRBV6-5 to TRBJ1-3; D unresolved. Trimming left V 7 bases short and J 0 bases short, with 13 bases between. The CDR3 extends over 15 amino acids. Germline assignment: CDR1 MNHEY and CDR2 SVGAGI. The CDR3 is CASTGGRYSGNTIYF. DNA of the CDR3: TGTGCCAGCACCGGAGGACGGTACTCTGGAAACACCATATATTTT.

The V call is TRBV6-5, the J call TRBJ2-3; tentatively, D is TRBD2 (5 bases). Deletions cut 8 bases from V and 0 bases from J, with 9 bases between. The CDR3 is made up of 13 amino acids. The germline CDR1 and CDR2 sequences are MNHEY and SVGAGI. CDR3 region: CASLEGSTDTQYF. For the CDR3, the DNA is TGTGCCAGCTTAGAGGGTAGCACAGATACGCAGTATTTT.

This chain joins TRBV10-1 and TRBJ2-2; D is possibly TRBD1 (6 bases). Germline loops: CDR1 WNHNN, CDR2 SYGVQD (reference sequence). Trimming pared 3 bases from V and 7 bases from J, leaving 6 bases between. The CDR3 length is 12 residues. CDR3 loop: CASSEGGGELFF. In nucleotides, the CDR3 is TGCGCCAGCAGTGAAGGGGGCGGGGAGCTGTTTTTT.

J is TRBJ2-7 and V is TRBV6-1, with 8 bases matching TRBD1. The germline V gene encodes CDR1 MNHNS and CDR2 SASEGT. V shed 3 bases, J shed 1 base, and the junction held 2 bases outside the gene matches. The CDR3 loop spans 14 amino acids. The CDR3 loop reads CASSDQGASYEQYF. In DNA form, the CDR3 reads TGTGCCAGCAGTGACCAGGGGGCTTCCTACGAGCAGTACTTC.

The chain carries TRBV9 and TRBJ1-1, with a tentative D call TRBD1 (5 bases). CDR3 length: 16 amino acids. Trimming took off 1 base at V and 4 bases at J, with 17 bases between the two ends. Germline CDR1 SGDLS, CDR2 YYNGEE. CDR3 sequence (DNA): TGTGCCAGCAGCGTACTCTCCGGCAGGGTGTCCACTGAAGCTTTCTTT. Translated: CASSVLSGRVSTEAFF.

The CDR3 here is CASSSSGGGGETQYF. CDR3 sequence (DNA): TGCGCCAGCAGCTCAAGCGGGGGAGGTGGAGAGACCCAGTACTTC. The chain has TRBV5-1 and TRBJ2-5, with TRBD2 matching 8 bases. The V segment lost 3 bases and the J segment 4 bases; nucleotides outside the gene matches: 8. The CDR3 extends over 15 amino acids. Germline assignment: CDR1 SGHRS and CDR2 YFSETQ.

This clone was counted once. The genes are TRBV7-8 and TRBJ1-2; 7 positions agree with TRBD1. This CDR3 comprises 14 residues. Germline CDR1 is SGHVS and CDR2 is FQNEAQ. V trimming: 5 bases; J trimming: 8 bases; junction bases outside the gene matches: 11. DNA for the CDR3: TGTGCCAGCAGCATTCTTTGGACAGGCGGGGGCTACACCTTC. It is translated as CASSILWTGGGYTF.

The chain carries TRBV11-2 and TRBJ2-7, with 14 nucleotides matching TRBD2. The CDR3 totals 15 residues. CDR1 is SGHAT and CDR2 is FQNNGV in the germline V gene. The trim removed 8 bases at V and 7 bases at J, leaving 10 bases unmatched. The CDR3 DNA reads as TGTGCCAGCGGTTCGGGACTAGCGGGAGCTCGGGAGCAGTACTTC. It translates to CASGSGLAGAREQYF.

This clone came up many times. The rearrangement links TRBV28 to TRBJ1-4, with D unclear. V was shortened by 3 bases and J by 6 bases, with 11 bases between the two germline ends. Germline V gene lookup returns CDR1 MDHEN and CDR2 SYDVKM. This CDR3 is built from 14 residues. The CDR3 is CASSFRLGDEKLFF. In DNA form, the CDR3 reads TGTGCCAGCAGTTTCAGGCTCGGGGATGAAAAACTGTTTTTT.